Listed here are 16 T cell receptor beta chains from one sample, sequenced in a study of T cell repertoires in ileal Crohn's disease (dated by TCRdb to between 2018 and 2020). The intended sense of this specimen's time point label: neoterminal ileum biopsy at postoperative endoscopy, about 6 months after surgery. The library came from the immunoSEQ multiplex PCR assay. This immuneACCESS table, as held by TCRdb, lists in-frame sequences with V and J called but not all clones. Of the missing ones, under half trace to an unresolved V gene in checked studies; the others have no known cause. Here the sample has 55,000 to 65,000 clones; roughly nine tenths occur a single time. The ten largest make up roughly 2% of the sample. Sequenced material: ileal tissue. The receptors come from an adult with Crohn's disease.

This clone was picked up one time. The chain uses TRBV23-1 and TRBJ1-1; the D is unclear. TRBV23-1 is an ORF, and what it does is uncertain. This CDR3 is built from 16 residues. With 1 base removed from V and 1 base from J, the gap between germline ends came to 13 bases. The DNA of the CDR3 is TGCGCCAGCAGTCAATGGAACGTAGCCGGGAACACTGAAGCTTTCTTT. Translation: CASSQWNVAGNTEAFF.

The CDR3 spells CASNSELSGEQFF. In nucleotides, the CDR3 is TGTGCCAGCAACTCGGAACTTTCGGGAGAGCAGTTCTTC. The V gene is TRBV27, the J gene TRBJ2-1; D might be TRBD2 (5 bases). The V gene's germline CDR1 is MNHEY and CDR2 SMNVEV (reference sequence). The V gene lost 7 bases and the J gene lost 10 bases, with 17 bases spanning the gap. CDR3 length equals 13 residues.

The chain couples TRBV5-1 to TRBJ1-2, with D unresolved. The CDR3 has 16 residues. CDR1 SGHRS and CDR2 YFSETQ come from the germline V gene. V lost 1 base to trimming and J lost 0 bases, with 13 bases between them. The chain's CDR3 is CASSLLQRNPNYGYTF. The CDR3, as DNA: TGCGCCAGCAGCTTGCTCCAGCGGAACCCTAACTATGGCTACACCTTC.

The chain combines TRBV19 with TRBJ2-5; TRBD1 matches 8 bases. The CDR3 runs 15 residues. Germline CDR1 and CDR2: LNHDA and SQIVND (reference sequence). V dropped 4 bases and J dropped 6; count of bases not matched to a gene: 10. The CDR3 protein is CASSTQPGGGKTQYF. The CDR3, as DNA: TGTGCCAGTAGTACCCAGCCAGGGGGCGGAAAGACCCAGTACTTC.

The CDR3 nucleotides are TGCGCCACAGAAGTACCGGGACAGGGTGTCGGGAACACCGGGGAGCTGTTTTTT. Its protein product is CATEVPGQGVGNTGELFF. This chain connects TRBV10-2 to TRBJ2-2, with 9 bases aligning to TRBD1. Germline V gene lookup returns CDR1 WSHSY and CDR2 SAAADI. The CDR3 length is 18 residues. J gave up 1 base and V 10 bases, and 16 bases lay outside the gene matches.

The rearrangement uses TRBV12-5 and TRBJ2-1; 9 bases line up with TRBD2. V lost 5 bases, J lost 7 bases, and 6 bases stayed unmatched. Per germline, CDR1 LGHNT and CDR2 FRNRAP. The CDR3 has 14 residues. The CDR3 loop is CASGPRTSANEQFF. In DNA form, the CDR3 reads TGTGCTAGTGGTCCGCGGACTAGCGCGAATGAGCAGTTCTTC.

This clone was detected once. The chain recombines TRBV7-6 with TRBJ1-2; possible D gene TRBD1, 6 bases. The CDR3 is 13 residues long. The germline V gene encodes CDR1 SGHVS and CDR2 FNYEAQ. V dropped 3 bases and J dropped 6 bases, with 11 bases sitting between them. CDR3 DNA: TGTGCCAGCAGCTTGAGACAGGCGGATGGCTACACCTTC. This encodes CASSLRQADGYTF.

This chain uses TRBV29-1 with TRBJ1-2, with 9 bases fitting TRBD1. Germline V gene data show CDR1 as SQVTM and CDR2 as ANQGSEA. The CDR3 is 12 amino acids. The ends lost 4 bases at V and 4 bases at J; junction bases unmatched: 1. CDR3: CSVVDRGYGYTF. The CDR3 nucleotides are TGCAGCGTTGTGGACAGGGGCTATGGCTACACCTTC.

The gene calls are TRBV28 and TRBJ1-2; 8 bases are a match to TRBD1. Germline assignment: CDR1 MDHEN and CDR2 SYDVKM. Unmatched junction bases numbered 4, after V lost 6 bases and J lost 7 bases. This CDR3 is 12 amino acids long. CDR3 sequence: CASSSGQGGYTF. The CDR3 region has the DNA TGTGCCAGCAGCTCCGGACAGGGTGGCTACACCTTC.

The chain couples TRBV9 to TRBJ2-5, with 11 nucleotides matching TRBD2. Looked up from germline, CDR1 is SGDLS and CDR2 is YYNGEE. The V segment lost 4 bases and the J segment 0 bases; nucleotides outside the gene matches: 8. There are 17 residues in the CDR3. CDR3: CASSPGTSGRYQETQYF. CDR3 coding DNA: TGTGCCAGCAGCCCAGGGACTAGCGGACGGTACCAAGAGACCCAGTACTTC.

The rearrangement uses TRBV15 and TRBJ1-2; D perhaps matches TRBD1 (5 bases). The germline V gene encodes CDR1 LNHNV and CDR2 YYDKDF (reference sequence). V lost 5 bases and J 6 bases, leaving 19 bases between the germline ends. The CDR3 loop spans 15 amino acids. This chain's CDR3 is CATSPMTVILDGYTF. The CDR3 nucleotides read TGTGCCACCAGCCCCATGACAGTTATCTTGGATGGCTACACCTTC. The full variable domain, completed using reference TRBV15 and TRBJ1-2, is DAMVIQNPRYQVTQFGKPVTLSCSQTLNHNVMYWYQQKSSQAPKLLFHYYDKDFNNEADTPDNFQSRRPNTSFCFLDIRSPGLGDTAMYLCATSPMTVILDGYTFGSGTRLTVV.

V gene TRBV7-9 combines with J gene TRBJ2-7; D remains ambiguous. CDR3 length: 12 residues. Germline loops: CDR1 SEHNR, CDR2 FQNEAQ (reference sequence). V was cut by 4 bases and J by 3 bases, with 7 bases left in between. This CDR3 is CASSYTDYEQYV. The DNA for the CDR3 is TGTGCCAGCAGCTATACAGACTACGAGCAGTACGTC.

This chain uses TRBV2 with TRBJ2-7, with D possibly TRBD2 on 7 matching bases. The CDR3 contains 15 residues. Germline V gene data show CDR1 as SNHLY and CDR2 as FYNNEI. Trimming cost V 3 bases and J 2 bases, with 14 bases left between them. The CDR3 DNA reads TGTGCCAGCAGTGAGTGGGCGGGGGCCGCCTACGAGCAGTACGTC. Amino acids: CASSEWAGAAYEQYV.

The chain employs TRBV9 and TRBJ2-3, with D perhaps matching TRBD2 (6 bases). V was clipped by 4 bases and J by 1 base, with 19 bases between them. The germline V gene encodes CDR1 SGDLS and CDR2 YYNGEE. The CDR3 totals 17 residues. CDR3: CASSTSQSGSGTDTQYF. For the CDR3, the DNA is TGTGCCAGCAGCACCAGTCAGAGCGGGTCTGGCACAGATACGCAGTATTTT.

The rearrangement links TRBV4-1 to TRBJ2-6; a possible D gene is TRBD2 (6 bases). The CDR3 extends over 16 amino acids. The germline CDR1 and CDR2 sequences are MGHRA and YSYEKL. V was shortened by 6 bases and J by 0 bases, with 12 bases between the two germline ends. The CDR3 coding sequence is TGCGCCAGCAGTCCATGGGACTTCTCTGGGGCCAACGTCCTGACTTTC. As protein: CASSPWDFSGANVLTF.

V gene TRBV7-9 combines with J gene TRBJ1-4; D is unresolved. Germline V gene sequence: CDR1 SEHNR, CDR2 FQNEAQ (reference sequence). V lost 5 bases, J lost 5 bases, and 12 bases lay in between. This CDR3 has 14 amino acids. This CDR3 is CASSPGVPNEKLFF. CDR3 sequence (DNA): TGTGCCAGCAGCCCGGGTGTTCCGAATGAAAAACTGTTTTTT.